The 15 T cell receptor beta chains in this list originate from one sample, sequenced in a study of identical twins. Using its own MiXCR run on the 5' RACE reads, TCRdb lists one record per CDR3 protein. This sample has a few hundred thousand distinct CDR3 sequences; more than 9% occur once, and the top ten carry approximately 3.2%. The same data also went into a second study, on yellow fever vaccine responses in identical twins.

Sequenced: PBMCs. All receptors derive from a woman under 30 in good health.

This clonotype occurred many times. This chain uses TRBV27 with TRBJ2-1; D gene ambiguous. Trimming removed 6 bases at V and 5 bases at J, with 17 bases between. Germline CDR1 and CDR2: MNHEY and SMNVEV (reference sequence). The CDR3 totals 15 residues. The CDR3 is CASSPGMNRHNEQFF. The CDR3 nucleotides are TGTGCCAGCAGCCCAGGCATGAATCGCCACAATGAGCAGTTCTTC.

The table lists this clonotype with a count of one. Because the CDR3's place on the DNA is in doubt, the DNA is left out and the CDR3 is given as listed by TCRdb. The chain joins TRBV2 to TRBJ2-2; no DNA check was done on the table's D call, TRBD1. The length of the CDR3 is 16 amino acids, counting both ends. Germline CDR1 reads SNHLY; CDR2 reads FYNNEI. The CDR3 loop is CASLFFGQGNTGELFF.

At least ten counts were recorded for this clonotype. The chain links TRBV3-1 to TRBJ2-4, with a possible D match to TRBD1 (6 bases). CDR1 is LGHDT and CDR2 is YNNKEL in the germline V gene (reference sequence). Trimming took 1 base from V and 4 from J, leaving 8 bases between them. The length of the CDR3 is 14 residues. The CDR3 DNA sequence: TGTGCCAGCAGCCAAGGGACAGATAAAAACATTCAGTACTTC. The encoded protein is CASSQGTDKNIQYF.

This clonotype was detected many times. This chain joins TRBV6-1 and TRBJ2-7, with 9 bases lining up with TRBD1. Trimming at V came to 5 bases and at J to 7 bases, leaving 9 bases not matched to a gene. This CDR3 is built from 14 residues. Germline lookup yields CDR1 MNHNS and CDR2 SASEGT. In nucleotides, the CDR3 is TGTGCCAGCAGTCTCCGGGACAGGGCTGATGAGCAGTACTTC. This sequence encodes CASSLRDRADEQYF.

This clonotype has at least ten counts. The chain is built from TRBV4-3 and TRBJ2-7; D unclear. The germline CDR1 and CDR2 sequences are LGHNA and YSLEER. Trimming removed 0 bases from V and 3 bases from J, with 12 bases in between. The CDR3 totals 15 residues. The CDR3 is CASSQDRSASYEQYF. The CDR3 nucleotides read TGCGCCAGCAGCCAAGATAGGTCGGCGAGCTACGAGCAGTACTTC.

The chain employs TRBV27 and TRBJ1-4, with no clear D. V was shortened by 2 bases and J by 6 bases, with 13 bases between the two germline ends. The CDR3 runs to 15 residues. Looked up from germline, CDR1 is MNHEY and CDR2 is SMNVEV (reference sequence). CDR3 in amino acids: CASSLLPPIDEKLFF. The CDR3 DNA sequence: TGTGCCAGCAGTTTACTCCCCCCGATCGATGAAAAACTGTTTTTT. Drawing the rest from reference TRBV27 and TRBJ1-4, the complete variable domain is EAQVTQNPRYLITVTGKKLTVTCSQNMNHEYMSWYRQDPGLGLRQIYYSMNVEVTDKGDVPEGYKVSRKEKRNFPLILESPSPNQTSLYFCASSLLPPIDEKLFFGSGTQLSVL.

This sequence joins TRBV3-1 and TRBJ2-3; possible D gene TRBD2, 6 bases. Trimming shortened V by 4 bases and J by 6 bases, and 17 bases separated the two germline ends. In germline, CDR1 is LGHDT, CDR2 YNNKEL (reference sequence). This CDR3 contains 15 residues. CDR3 coding DNA: TGTGCCAGCAGCCTTGGGCCGTCACGGGGGGATACGCAGTATTTT. Protein sequence: CASSLGPSRGDTQYF.

On this clonotype: This sequence may be a read error, since a much larger clone differs from it by one base. The V gene is TRBV6-1, the J gene TRBJ2-7; D uncertain. Germline assignment: CDR1 MNHNS and CDR2 SASEGT. The CDR3 has 13 amino acids. This CDR3 is CASSPDVSYEQHF. CDR3 sequence (DNA): TGTGCCAGCAGCCCCGACGTCTCCTACGAGCAGCACTTC.

The V gene is TRBV10-3, the J gene TRBJ2-7; no firm D call. Trimming left V 2 bases short and J 2 bases short, with 7 bases between. CDR3 length: 13 residues. Germline V gene lookup returns CDR1 ENHRY and CDR2 SYGVKD. CDR3 residues: CAISEEWTYEQYF. CDR3 nucleotide sequence: TGTGCCATCAGTGAGGAATGGACCTACGAGCAGTACTTC.

This clonotype was detected many times. The chain is built from TRBV5-1 and TRBJ2-1; 8 nucleotides agree with TRBD2. Trimming took 6 bases from V and 5 from J; bases not matched to a gene: 10. Germline V lookup: CDR1 SGHRS, CDR2 YFSETQ. This CDR3 contains 15 residues. The CDR3 loop reads CASTLAGPAHNEQFF. CDR3 nucleotide sequence: TGCGCCAGCACCCTAGCGGGCCCGGCGCACAATGAGCAGTTCTTC.

The chain is built from TRBV7-8 and TRBJ2-4; 7 bases map to TRBD2. The CDR3 spans 13 residues. CDR1 and CDR2 from the germline V gene are SGHVS and FQNEAQ. The J segment lost 8 bases and the V segment lost 5 bases, leaving 6 bases of the junction unmatched. The CDR3 region has the DNA TGTGCCAGCAGCCTCCGGGGGAGGGACATTCAGTACTTC. Translated, it gives CASSLRGRDIQYF.

This clonotype has more than one count but fewer than ten. The J gene is TRBJ2-5, the V gene TRBV7-9; D is perhaps TRBD1 or TRBD2 (5 bases each). CDR3 length: 16 amino acids. Germline CDR1 and CDR2: SEHNR and FQNEAQ (reference sequence). Trimming cost V 5 bases and J 5 bases, with 21 bases left between them. Here the CDR3 DNA reads TGTGCCAGCAGCCCAGCCCGACAGAACCCGGGGGAGACCCAGTACTTC. Translation gives CASSPARQNPGETQYF.

This clonotype was found a few times. CDR3 sequence reads: CSARDYRTSSSYEQYF. The CDR3 region has the DNA TGCAGTGCTAGAGACTACCGGACTAGCAGCTCCTACGAGCAGTACTTC. This rearrangement joins TRBV20-1 to TRBJ2-7, with TRBD2 matching 8 bases. Germline V gene data show CDR1 as DFQATT and CDR2 as SNEGSKA (reference sequence). CDR3 length: 16 amino acids. With V trimmed by 0 bases and J by 0 bases, 7 bases remained unmatched.

J is TRBJ1-1 and V is TRBV29-1, with a tentative D call TRBD1 (5 bases). The CDR3 length is 13 residues. Trimming removed 3 bases from V and 0 bases from J, with 8 bases in between. Germline V gene sequence: CDR1 SQVTM, CDR2 ANQGSEA. CDR3 amino acids: CSVDGQMNTEAFF. CDR3 DNA sequence: TGCAGCGTTGATGGACAAATGAACACTGAAGCTTTCTTT.

This chain joins TRBV3-1 and TRBJ2-1; D unresolved. Germline values: CDR1 LGHDT, CDR2 YNNKEL (reference sequence). The V end was cut by 0 bases, the J end by 8 bases, with 11 bases between. CDR3 length equals 14 residues. The CDR3: CASSQDPNGHEQFF. Written as DNA, the CDR3 is TGTGCCAGCAGCCAAGACCCTAACGGGCATGAGCAGTTCTTC.